This TCR beta chain was recovered during a study of regulatory T cells in long-lasting Graves disease. In building TCR beta libraries, iRepertoire HTBI primers were used together with Arm-PCR of CDR3 regions. Using its own MiXCR run on the multiplex PCR reads, TCRdb lists one record per CDR3 protein. This sample has around 320,000 distinct CDR3 sequences, with over 15% found just once. The time point: newly diagnosed GD, antithyroid drugs for less than 3 months. PBMCs provided the RNA from which the TCR library was made. Germline CDR1 is LGHNA and CDR2 is YNFKEQ. With 1 base removed from V and 3 bases from J, the gap between germline ends came to 10 bases. The CDR3 has 15 amino acids. This clonotype was counted many times. These data are also associated with another study on T cells in Graves' hyperthyroidism and ophthalmopathy. Per that study: The primer set for the first-round RT-PCR of the TCR CDR3 was HTBI.

This sequence was found in a man aged 35 to 55 with Graves disease. Material: peripheral blood mononuclear cells (PBMCs), obtained at new diagnosis, from a patient treated with antithyroid drugs. The chain employs TRBV4-2 and TRBJ1-5; D is undetermined. As DNA, the CDR3 is TGTGCCAGCAGCCAAGTTAGGAGGGACAATCAGCCCCAGCATTTT. Protein sequence: CASSQVRRDNQPQHF.